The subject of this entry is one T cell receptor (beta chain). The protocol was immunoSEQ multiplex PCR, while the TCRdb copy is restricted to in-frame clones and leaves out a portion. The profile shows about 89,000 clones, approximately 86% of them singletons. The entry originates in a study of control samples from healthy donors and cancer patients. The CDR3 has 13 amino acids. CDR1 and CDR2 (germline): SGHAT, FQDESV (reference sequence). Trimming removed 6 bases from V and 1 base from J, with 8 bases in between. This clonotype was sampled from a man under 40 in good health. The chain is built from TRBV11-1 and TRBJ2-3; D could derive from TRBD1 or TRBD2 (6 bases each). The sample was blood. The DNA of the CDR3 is TGTGCCAGCAGTAGGGGGGGCACAGATACGCAGTATTTT. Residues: CASSRGGTDTQYF.